This T cell receptor (beta chain) was observed in a study of blood T cell repertoires in COVID-19. Study-level background: Whether acute or convalescent, the COVID-19 samples came from the United States, Italy and Spain. T cells, B-cell-depleted T cells, or PBMCs provided the cDNA or gDNA that served as material.

Authors' analysis steps: Reference gene primer amplification in the assay estimated nucleated cell counts. Libraries were prepared by immunoSEQ multiplex PCR; TCRdb keeps only in-frame clonotypes and omits some of them. V and J calls and clone size follow that table, whereas D and trimming were derived from the DNA. The table includes roughly 39,000 clones, around 95% detected once. The receptor comes from a human donor with active COVID-19. The donor label of this sample is uncertain. Sequencing was performed on peripheral blood.

The CDR3 DNA sequence: TGTGCCAGCATGGGGGCCCTCCCGCTAAACTATGGCTACACCTTC. It is translated as CASMGALPLNYGYTF. This rearrangement joins TRBV2 to TRBJ1-2; perhaps TRBD1 as D (6 bases). Germline assignment: CDR1 SNHLY and CDR2 FYNNEI. Trimming stripped 7 bases from V and 2 bases from J, with 17 bases between. CDR3 length: 15 amino acids. Looking up the rest from reference TRBV2 and TRBJ1-2 gives the full variable domain: EPEVTQTPSHQVTQMGQEVILRCVPISNHLYFYWYRQILGQKVEFLVSFYNNEISEKSEIFDDQFSVERPDGSNFTLKIRSTKLEDSAMYFCASMGALPLNYGYTFGSGTRLTVV.